Presented here are 24 T cell receptor beta chains from one specimen sequenced in a study of technical replicates of blood from several donors (dated by TCRdb to 2017 to 2019). The library was produced with the immunoSEQ multiplex PCR assay. TCRdb mirrors the immuneACCESS table, restricted to in-frame sequences. Some clones are absent from its copies; in checked studies, under half trace to an unresolved V gene, and the reason for the others is unknown. The sample records tens of thousands of clones, roughly 86% of which are singletons. The ten largest clones capture 5% to 5.5% of the sample. The material sequenced was PBMCs. The receptor source for this set is a human donor in good health. Some clones in this sample may be carry-over from other donors' samples.

This rearrangement joins TRBV7-6 to TRBJ2-3; tentative D call: TRBD2 (7 bases). Germline-derived CDR1 and CDR2 are SGHVS and FNYEAQ. The germline V and J ends were trimmed by 1 base and 2 bases, with 16 bases remaining between them. The CDR3 loop spans 17 amino acids. The CDR3: CASSLDNGGQNTDTQYF. In nucleotides, the CDR3 is TGTGCCAGCAGCTTAGACAACGGGGGGCAGAACACAGATACGCAGTATTTT.

This sequence joins TRBV2 and TRBJ2-5; 8 bases agree with TRBD1. With V trimmed by 0 bases and J by 5 bases, 11 bases remained unmatched. CDR3 length: 17 residues. CDR1 is SNHLY and CDR2 is FYNNEI in the germline V gene. CDR3 sequence: CASSEARTGPRRETQYF. Here the CDR3 DNA reads TGTGCCAGCAGTGAAGCAAGGACAGGGCCCCGGAGGGAGACCCAGTACTTC.

This chain uses TRBV7-8 with TRBJ2-5; 8 bases are a match to TRBD2. The trim removed 1 base at V and 2 bases at J, leaving 6 bases unmatched. The CDR3 consists of 16 residues. Germline loops: CDR1 SGHVS, CDR2 FQNEAQ. The CDR3 protein is CASSLVSGGIQETQYF. CDR3 DNA sequence: TGTGCCAGCAGCTTAGTGTCGGGGGGGATTCAAGAGACCCAGTACTTC.

By frequency in the sample, this clone is medium-sized. The chain carries TRBV6-1 and TRBJ1-1; 11 bases fit TRBD1. J was trimmed by 3 bases and V by 4 bases; bases with no gene match: 1. The germline CDR1 and CDR2 sequences are MNHNS and SASEGT. The CDR3 runs to 14 residues. As DNA, the CDR3 is TGTGCCAGCAGTGGGACAGGGGGCTACACTGAAGCTTTCTTT. This gives the protein CASSGTGGYTEAFF.

The chain is built from TRBV4-2 and TRBJ2-6; 8 bases fit TRBD1. The CDR3 totals 18 residues. V lost 5 bases and J lost 3; bases outside the gene matches: 12. Germline-derived CDR1 and CDR2 are LGHNA and YNFKEQ. The CDR3 loop is CASSFRAGGAYGANVLTF. The CDR3, as DNA: TGTGCCAGCAGCTTTAGGGCAGGGGGCGCCTATGGGGCCAACGTCCTGACTTTC.

The chain links TRBV2 to TRBJ2-7; TRBD2 is a possible D gene (5 bases). V lost 9 bases and J 7 bases, leaving 13 bases between the germline ends. The CDR3 spans 11 residues. Germline V gene data show CDR1 as SNHLY and CDR2 as FYNNEI. The CDR3 protein is CASLRTGEQYF. Written as DNA, the CDR3 is TGTGCCAGTCTGCGGACGGGAGAGCAGTACTTC.

The chain is built from TRBV2 and TRBJ2-5, with 12 nucleotides matching TRBD2. Trimming at V came to 4 bases and at J to 4 bases, leaving 10 bases not matched to a gene. Germline loops: CDR1 SNHLY, CDR2 FYNNEI. There are 17 residues in the CDR3. CDR3 nucleotide sequence: TGTGCCAGCAGTGGTCGGCGACTAGCGGGAGTGGTAGAGACCCAGTACTTC. As protein: CASSGRRLAGVVETQYF. Full variable domain (missing parts from reference TRBV2 and TRBJ2-5): EPEVTQTPSHQVTQMGQEVILRCVPISNHLYFYWYRQILGQKVEFLVSFYNNEISEKSEIFDDQFSVERPDGSNFTLKIRSTKLEDSAMYFCASSGRRLAGVVETQYFGPGTRLLVL.

The rearrangement links TRBV21-1 to TRBJ2-7; the tabulated D call, TRBD2, remains unverified against the DNA. TRBV21-1 is annotated as a pseudogene. This CDR3 region has 15 residues. The CDR3 region is CASSKVERNPYEQYF. The CDR3 DNA reads as TGTGCCAGCAGCAAAGTTGAGCGGAACCCCTACGAGCAGTACTTC.

V is TRBV6-1 and J is TRBJ2-1, with 7 bases matching TRBD1. Germline V lookup: CDR1 MNHNS, CDR2 SASEGT. The CDR3 spans 15 residues. The V and J ends lost 10 bases and 6 bases, in that order; junction bases with no gene match: 15. CDR3 bases: TGTGCCACCCACCGCAACAGGGGTATGGGCAATGAGCAGTTCTTC. As protein: CATHRNRGMGNEQFF.

The V gene is TRBV7-9, the J gene TRBJ1-2, with 9 bases fitting TRBD1. The V and J ends lost 1 base and 5 bases, in that order; junction bases with no gene match: 8. CDR1 is SEHNR and CDR2 is FQNEAQ in the germline V gene (reference sequence). The CDR3 has 16 residues. CDR3 sequence: CASSLESLGTGYGYTF. The CDR3 DNA sequence: TGTGCCAGCAGCTTAGAATCCCTGGGGACAGGGTATGGCTACACCTTC.

The V call is TRBV11-2, the J call TRBJ2-7; D gene unclear. Trimming pared 0 bases from V and 6 bases from J, leaving 6 bases between. This CDR3 comprises 12 residues. From germline, CDR1 is SGHAT and CDR2 FQNNGV. Here the CDR3 reads CASSLDLPEQYF. CDR3 nucleotide sequence: TGTGCCAGCAGCTTAGATCTCCCCGAGCAGTACTTC. Together with reference TRBV11-2 and TRBJ2-7, the CDR3 gives the full variable domain: EAGVAQSPRYKIIEKRQSVAFWCNPISGHATLYWYQQILGQGPKLLIQFQNNGVVDDSQLPKDRFSAERLKGVDSTLKIQPAKLEDSAVYLCASSLDLPEQYFGPGTRLTVT.

The chain links TRBV27 to TRBJ1-4, with D tentatively TRBD1 (5 bases). V dropped 1 base and J dropped 1 base, with 13 bases sitting between them. Germline V gene lookup returns CDR1 MNHEY and CDR2 SMNVEV (reference sequence). This CDR3 contains 17 residues. Here the CDR3 reads CASSLFRGHLTNEKLFF. Written as DNA, the CDR3 is TGTGCCAGCAGTTTATTCCGAGGACATTTAACTAATGAAAAACTGTTTTTT.

The rearrangement links TRBV15 to TRBJ1-2, with D possibly matching TRBD1 (5 bases). Germline V gives CDR1 LNHNV, CDR2 YYDKDF (reference sequence). The V end was cut by 8 bases, the J end by 8 bases, with 18 bases between. This CDR3 has 13 amino acids. Here the CDR3 DNA reads TGTGCCACCCAACGTCAGGGTGTAAGCGGCTACACCTTC. It is translated as CATQRQGVSGYTF.

The chain uses TRBV5-1 and TRBJ2-7; 9 positions agree with TRBD1. The V gene end was trimmed by 7 bases and the J gene end by 5 bases; junction bases not matched to a gene: 10. This CDR3 is built from 14 residues. CDR1 is SGHRS and CDR2 is YFSETQ in the germline V gene. The CDR3 sequence: CASSPGQGYNEQYF. The DNA of the CDR3 is TGCGCCAGCTCCCCGGGACAGGGATACAACGAGCAGTACTTC. The full variable domain, its missing parts supplied by reference TRBV5-1 and TRBJ2-7, is KAGVTQTPRYLIKTRGQQVTLSCSPISGHRSVSWYQQTPGQGLQFLFEYFSETQRNKGNFPGRFSGRQFSNSRSEMNVSTLELGDSALYLCASSPGQGYNEQYFGPGTRLTVT.

The chain couples TRBV27 to TRBJ2-7; D may be TRBD2 (6 bases). The CDR3 sequence is 14 residues long. Germline values: CDR1 MNHEY, CDR2 SMNVEV (reference sequence). Between the trimmed V and J ends, which lost 3 bases and 4 bases, there was a span of 13 bases. The CDR3 sequence is CASSFGGLDYEQYF. The DNA of the CDR3 is TGTGCCAGCAGTTTTGGGGGGTTAGATTACGAGCAGTACTTC.

The V gene is TRBV7-9, the J gene TRBJ2-3; 7 bases are shared with TRBD2. The trim removed 1 base at V and 4 bases at J, leaving 17 bases unmatched. The germline V gene encodes CDR1 SEHNR and CDR2 FQNEAQ (reference sequence). This CDR3 spans 19 amino acids. CDR3: CASSLEVAGGRMESDTQYF. The CDR3 nucleotides are TGTGCCAGCAGCTTAGAGGTTGCAGGCGGGAGAATGGAGTCAGATACGCAGTATTTT.

The V and J genes are TRBV6-5 and TRBJ1-2; no firm D call. This CDR3 region has 14 residues. Deletions cut 2 bases from V and 8 bases from J, with 15 bases between. Germline CDR1 is MNHEY and CDR2 is SVGAGI. The CDR3 DNA reads as TGTGCCAGCAGTTACGCCCAGGCTACTTGGGGCTACACCTTC. Residues: CASSYAQATWGYTF.

V and J are TRBV4-3 and TRBJ1-4, with TRBD1 matching 11 bases. The germline CDR1 and CDR2 sequences are LGHNA and YSLEER. CDR3 size: 16 residues. V dropped 2 bases and J dropped 7; count of bases not matched to a gene: 6. The CDR3 is CASSQNYGTGGEKLFF. In DNA form, the CDR3 reads TGCGCCAGCAGCCAAAACTACGGGACAGGGGGTGAAAAACTGTTTTTT.

This sequence joins TRBV18 and TRBJ2-5; TRBD2 might be the D (5 bases). Trimming removed 0 bases at V and 5 bases at J, with 7 bases between. Germline V gene sequence: CDR1 KGHSH, CDR2 LQKENI. This CDR3 spans 13 amino acids. The CDR3 DNA reads as TGTGCCAGCTCACCACCGGGCGGGGAGACCCAGTACTTC. Residues: CASSPPGGETQYF.

In its sample, this clone was seen once. This chain connects TRBV6-1 to TRBJ2-7; 7 bases align to TRBD2. The CDR3 runs to 19 residues. CDR1 is MNHNS, CDR2 SASEGT, per germline. Trimming cost V 4 bases and J 0 bases; bases outside gene matches: 18. DNA of the CDR3: TGTGCCAGCAGTGTAAGGATAGCGGGTAACGCATATAGCTCCTACGAGCAGTACTTC. Its protein product is CASSVRIAGNAYSSYEQYF.

V and J are TRBV30 and TRBJ2-1; TRBD2 might be the D (5 bases). Germline-derived CDR1 and CDR2 are GTSNPN and SVGIG (reference sequence). This CDR3 region has 14 residues. V lost 0 bases and J lost 9, with 15 bases in between. The CDR3 nucleotides read TGTGCCTGGAGTGTACGTGGGAGTATCGCTGAGCAGTTCTTC. It translates to CAWSVRGSIAEQFF.

The chain carries TRBV5-1 and TRBJ2-1; D call uncertain. CDR3 length equals 16 residues. Germline values: CDR1 SGHRS, CDR2 YFSETQ. Trimming removed 0 bases at V and 8 bases at J, with 18 bases between. The CDR3 loop is CASSLGGNSRLYEQFF. As DNA, the CDR3 is TGCGCCAGCAGCTTGGGAGGTAATTCGCGTTTGTATGAGCAGTTCTTC.

The chain combines TRBV6-5 with TRBJ1-4; no firm D call. The CDR3 is made up of 13 amino acids. Trimming stripped 6 bases from V and 7 bases from J, with 12 bases between. Germline lookup yields CDR1 MNHEY and CDR2 SVGAGI. This CDR3 reads CASRRTEGEKLFF. The CDR3 nucleotides are TGTGCCAGCAGGCGTACGGAGGGTGAAAAACTGTTTTTT.

The chain carries TRBV5-6 and TRBJ1-1, with D tentatively TRBD1 (5 bases). The germline V and J ends were trimmed by 7 bases and 4 bases, with 11 bases remaining between them. CDR3 length: 12 residues. Germline V gene lookup returns CDR1 SGHDT and CDR2 YYEEEE. The CDR3 protein is CASGPRATEAFF. In DNA form, the CDR3 reads TGTGCCAGCGGCCCCAGGGCCACTGAAGCTTTCTTT.